This TCR beta chain was observed in a study of response to subunit inactivated influenza vaccine. Findings and limits, study-wide: Authors proposed each seasonal influenza vaccination draws in few new T cells.

A note on this clonotype: No antigen is known for it.

TCRdb reprocessed the RT-PCR reads via MiXCR and lists one record per CDR3 protein. The sample yields about 780,000 distinct CDR3 sequences, roughly 20% seen once. The source of this sequence is a man aged 50-59 years who received an inactivated influenza vaccine. The material sequenced was PBMCs from blood, taken about 5 days after vaccination.

The CDR3 region has the DNA TGTGCCAGCAGCCACACGGCCGGAGGACTGTTTTTT. This codes for CASSHTAGGLFF. The chain couples TRBV7-2 to TRBJ1-4, with D uncertain. The CDR3 spans 12 residues. V gave up 5 bases and J gave up 13 bases, with 14 bases separating them. Germline V lookup: CDR1 SGHTA, CDR2 FQGNSA.